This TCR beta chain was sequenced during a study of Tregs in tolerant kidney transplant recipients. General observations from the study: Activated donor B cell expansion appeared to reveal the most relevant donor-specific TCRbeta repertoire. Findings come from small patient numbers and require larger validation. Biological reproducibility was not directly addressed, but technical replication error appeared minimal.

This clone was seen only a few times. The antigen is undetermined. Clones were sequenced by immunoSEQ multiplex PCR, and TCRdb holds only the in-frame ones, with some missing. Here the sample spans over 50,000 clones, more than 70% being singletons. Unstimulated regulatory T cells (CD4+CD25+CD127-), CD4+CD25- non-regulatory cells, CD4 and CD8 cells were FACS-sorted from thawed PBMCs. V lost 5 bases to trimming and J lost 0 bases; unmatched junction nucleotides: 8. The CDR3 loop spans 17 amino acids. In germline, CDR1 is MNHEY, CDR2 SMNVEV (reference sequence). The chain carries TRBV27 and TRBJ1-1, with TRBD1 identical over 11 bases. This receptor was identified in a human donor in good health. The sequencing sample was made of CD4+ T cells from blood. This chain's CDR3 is CASSPPGQGVLNTEAFF. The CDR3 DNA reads TGTGCCAGCAGTCCACCGGGACAGGGGGTTCTGAACACTGAAGCTTTCTTT.